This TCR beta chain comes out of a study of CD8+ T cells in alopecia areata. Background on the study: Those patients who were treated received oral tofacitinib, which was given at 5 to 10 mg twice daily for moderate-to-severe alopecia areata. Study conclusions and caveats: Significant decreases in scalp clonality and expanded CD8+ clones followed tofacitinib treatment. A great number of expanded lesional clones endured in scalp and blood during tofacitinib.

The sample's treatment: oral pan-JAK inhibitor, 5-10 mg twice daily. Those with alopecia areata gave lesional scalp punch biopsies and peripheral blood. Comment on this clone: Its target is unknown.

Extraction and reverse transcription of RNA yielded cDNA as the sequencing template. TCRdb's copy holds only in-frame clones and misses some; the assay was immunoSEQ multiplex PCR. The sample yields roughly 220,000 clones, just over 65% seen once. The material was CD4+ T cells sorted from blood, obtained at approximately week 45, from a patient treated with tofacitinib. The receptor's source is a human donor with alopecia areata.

CDR3 region: CASSPLSGGYTF. DNA of the CDR3: TGTGCCAGCAGCCCCTTATCTGGGGGCTACACCTTC. V and J are TRBV7-6 and TRBJ1-2, with unresolved D. The CDR3 spans 12 residues. Trimming removed 5 bases at V and 8 bases at J, with 12 bases between. CDR1 and CDR2 (germline): SGHVS, FNYEAQ.